The 21 T cell receptor beta chains below all came from one sample that was sequenced in a study of T and B cells in COVID-19 patients. TRB rearrangements were amplified by multiplex PCR with BIOMED2 TRB-A/B primers. Each CDR3 protein gets one entry after TCRdb re-called the multiplex PCR reads with MiXCR. This table holds 3,800 or so distinct CDR3 sequences, almost 25% found once. Blood genomic DNA input for TRB amplification was 250-500 ng. The sequencing sample was made of blood. These receptor sequences come from a human donor with active COVID-19.

The J gene is TRBJ2-7, the V gene TRBV10-3, with 9 positions matching TRBD2. J was trimmed by 0 bases and V by 8 bases; bases with no gene match: 8. Germline V gene data show CDR1 as ENHRY and CDR2 as SYGVKD. CDR3 size: 15 residues. The CDR3 here is CAIGGTSGPSYEQYF. The CDR3 DNA sequence: TGTGCCATCGGCGGAACTAGCGGGCCCTCCTACGAGCAGTACTTC.

The chain carries TRBV29-1 and TRBJ1-5; perhaps TRBD1 as D (5 bases). The CDR3 is 14 residues long. In germline, CDR1 is SQVTM, CDR2 ANQGSEA. V gave up 3 bases and J gave up 6 bases, with 15 bases separating them. The CDR3 protein is CSVEAVGEAQPQHF. The CDR3 region has the DNA TGCAGCGTTGAGGCGGTGGGGGAGGCTCAGCCCCAGCATTTT.

The CDR3 nucleotides read TGTGCCAGTAGTATGGGACTAGCGGAGCTGTTTTTT. Protein sequence: CASSMGLAELFF. V is TRBV19 and J is TRBJ2-2, with 9 nucleotides matching TRBD2. The CDR3 extends over 12 amino acids. With V trimmed by 3 bases and J by 10 bases, 0 bases remained unmatched. Germline V gives CDR1 LNHDA, CDR2 SQIVND (reference sequence).

In this sample, this clonotype is medium-sized (0.01 to 0.1%). The genes are TRBV15 and TRBJ2-7, with D perhaps given as TRBD1 or TRBD2 (5 bases each). CDR3 size: 15 residues. The germline CDR1 and CDR2 sequences are LNHNV and YYDKDF (reference sequence). The V end was cut by 0 bases, the J end by 6 bases, with 15 bases between. CDR3 residues: CATSREDTYGGEQYF. The CDR3 nucleotides read TGTGCCACCAGCAGAGAGGACACCTACGGAGGCGAGCAGTACTTC.

In this sample, this clonotype is medium-sized. The chain is built from TRBV7-2 and TRBJ2-7; 9 bases agree with TRBD2. Per germline, CDR1 SGHTA and CDR2 FQGNSA. The V gene end was trimmed by 5 bases and the J gene end by 5 bases; junction bases not matched to a gene: 7. The CDR3 covers 14 residues. The CDR3 here is CASSPWTSAHEQYF. The CDR3 DNA reads TGTGCCAGCAGCCCGTGGACTAGCGCCCACGAGCAGTACTTC.

This clonotype was counted a few times. For the CDR3, the DNA is TGTGCCAGTAGTCTACTAGCGGGGGGACGCACAGATACGCAGTATTTT. Its protein product is CASSLLAGGRTDTQYF. This rearrangement joins TRBV19 to TRBJ2-3, with TRBD2 matching over 12 bases. There are 16 residues in the CDR3. Trimming took 5 bases from V and 1 from J; bases not matched to a gene: 4. Per the germline V gene, CDR1 is LNHDA and CDR2 is SQIVND (reference sequence). Variable domain in full (rest from reference TRBV19 and TRBJ2-3): DGGITQSPKYLFRKEGQNVTLSCEQNLNHDAMYWYRQDPGQGLRLIYYSQIVNDFQKGDIAEGYSVSREKKESFPLTVTSAQKNPTAFYLCASSLLAGGRTDTQYFGPGTRLTVL.

This clonotype is deemed medium-sized (0.01 to 0.1%). V gene TRBV27 combines with J gene TRBJ2-7, with TRBD2 matching 9 bases. Germline V gene sequence: CDR1 MNHEY, CDR2 SMNVEV (reference sequence). CDR3 length: 15 residues. V was clipped by 7 bases and J by 4 bases; unmatched bases: 11. CDR3: CASKSPSGNTYEQYF. In DNA form, the CDR3 reads TGTGCCAGCAAGTCACCTAGCGGGAACACGTACGAGCAGTACTTC.

The chain carries TRBV5-6 and TRBJ2-3; D gene uncertain. Trimming stripped 4 bases from V and 0 bases from J, with 12 bases between. The length of the CDR3 is 15 residues. CDR1 and CDR2 (germline): SGHDT, YYEEEE. The CDR3: CASSKITKSTDTQYF. In nucleotides, the CDR3 is TGTGCCAGCAGCAAAATCACAAAGAGCACAGATACGCAGTATTTT. Based on the CDR3 plus reference TRBV5-6 and TRBJ2-3, the full variable domain is DAGVTQSPTHLIKTRGQQVTLRCSPKSGHDTVSWYQQALGQGPQFIFQYYEEEERQRGNFPDRFSGHQFPNYSSELNVNALLLGDSALYLCASSKITKSTDTQYFGPGTRLTVL.

Points on this clonotype: A read error is possible here, since a much larger clone lies one base away. The genes are TRBV5-4 and TRBJ2-5; possibly TRBD2 for D (5 bases). From germline, CDR1 is SGHNT and CDR2 YYREEE (reference sequence). Trimming removed 4 bases at V and 4 bases at J, with 14 bases between. This CDR3 contains 14 residues. The CDR3 loop reads CASSPERSGETQYF. In nucleotides, the CDR3 is TGTGCCAGCAGCCCAGAGAGAAGCGGAGAGACCCAGTACTTC.

This clonotype ranks as medium-sized (0.01 to 0.1%). The V call is TRBV6-1, the J call TRBJ2-3, with no clear D. V was shortened by 6 bases and J by 3 bases, with 16 bases between the two germline ends. The CDR3 loop spans 15 amino acids. CDR1 is MNHNS and CDR2 is SASEGT in the germline V gene. This CDR3 is CASRRTAVVTDTQYF. As DNA, the CDR3 is TGTGCCAGCAGACGGACGGCGGTTGTGACAGATACGCAGTATTTT.

This clonotype qualifies as medium-sized. The V call is TRBV5-1, the J call TRBJ1-4; tentative D call: TRBD1 (5 bases). The CDR3 has 13 amino acids. Germline V gene lookup returns CDR1 SGHRS and CDR2 YFSETQ. The V end was cut by 6 bases, the J end by 8 bases, with 14 bases between. The CDR3 here is CASKDEGHEKLFF. CDR3 nucleotides: TGCGCCAGCAAGGATGAGGGGCACGAAAAACTGTTTTTT.

This clonotype is categorized as medium-sized (0.01 to 0.1%). The chain combines TRBV6-2 or TRBV6-3 with TRBJ2-3; D unclear. Germline CDR1 MNHEY, CDR2 SVGEGT. The V and J ends lost 7 bases and 4 bases respectively, with 15 bases between them. The CDR3 has 14 amino acids. This chain's CDR3 is CASTAVIMADTQYF. In nucleotides, the CDR3 is TGTGCCAGCACCGCAGTTATCATGGCAGATACGCAGTATTTT.

The chain has TRBV20-1 and TRBJ2-1; D could derive from TRBD1 or TRBD2 (6 bases each). From germline, CDR1 is DFQATT and CDR2 SNEGSKA (reference sequence). The germline V and J ends were trimmed by 5 bases and 12 bases, with 17 bases remaining between them. This CDR3 contains 12 residues. CDR3: CSARPPGGRQFF. The CDR3 coding sequence is TGCAGTGCTCGACCCCCCGGGGGCAGGCAGTTCTTC.

There are a few counts of this clonotype. V is TRBV10-1 and J is TRBJ2-1; D gene uncertain. V gave up 3 bases and J gave up 0 bases, with 6 bases separating them. This CDR3 region has 14 residues. CDR1 is WNHNN, CDR2 SYGVQD, per germline (reference sequence). CDR3 bases: TGCGCCAGCAGTGAAGAGCGCTCCTACAATGAGCAGTTCTTC. Protein sequence: CASSEERSYNEQFF.

This clonotype was found many times. V usage is TRBV5-6 and J usage is TRBJ1-2, with 8 bases aligning to TRBD1. Per germline, CDR1 SGHDT and CDR2 YYEEEE. This CDR3 has 15 amino acids. The V and J ends lost 3 bases and 5 bases, in that order; junction bases with no gene match: 9. The CDR3 DNA follows: TGTGCCAGCAGCTACCCGACAGGGGCTGGGTATGGCTACACCTTC. This translates into CASSYPTGAGYGYTF. Full variable domain (outside the CDR3, taken from reference TRBV5-6 and TRBJ1-2): DAGVTQSPTHLIKTRGQQVTLRCSPKSGHDTVSWYQQALGQGPQFIFQYYEEEERQRGNFPDRFSGHQFPNYSSELNVNALLLGDSALYLCASSYPTGAGYGYTFGSGTRLTVV.

The chain recombines TRBV19 with TRBJ2-1; TRBD1 is a possible D gene (6 bases). From germline, CDR1 is LNHDA and CDR2 SQIVND (reference sequence). The CDR3 runs 16 residues. V gave up 3 bases and J gave up 2 bases, with 14 bases separating them. As DNA, the CDR3 is TGTGCCAGTAGTATGTCCGGACAGTTCCCCTACAATGAGCAGTTCTTC. Translated, it gives CASSMSGQFPYNEQFF. Filled out from reference TRBV19 and TRBJ2-1, the complete variable domain reads DGGITQSPKYLFRKEGQNVTLSCEQNLNHDAMYWYRQDPGQGLRLIYYSQIVNDFQKGDIAEGYSVSREKKESFPLTVTSAQKNPTAFYLCASSMSGQFPYNEQFFGPGTRLTVL.

This clonotype rates as medium-sized. The V and J genes are TRBV18 and TRBJ2-7; TRBD1 agrees at 8 bases. Germline CDR1 is KGHSH and CDR2 is LQKENI. The V gene end was trimmed by 6 bases and the J gene end by 5 bases; junction bases not matched to a gene: 9. The CDR3 contains 14 residues. The CDR3 coding sequence is TGTGCCAGCTCGCTTCGGGCAGGGGGCGACGAGCAGTACTTC. Translation: CASSLRAGGDEQYF. The entire variable domain, with the rest obtained from reference TRBV18 and TRBJ2-7, is as follows: NAGVMQNPRHLVRRRGQEARLRCSPMKGHSHVYWYRQLPEEGLKFMVYLQKENIIDESGMPKERFSAEFPKEGPSILRIQQVVRGDSAAYFCASSLRAGGDEQYFGPGTRLTVT.

This clonotype is labeled medium-sized (0.01 to 0.1%). The V and J genes are TRBV19 and TRBJ1-6; weak D call: TRBD1 (5 bases). The ends were cut back, 3 bases at V and 7 bases at J, with 16 bases in the middle. Germline V CDR1 and CDR2: LNHDA, SQIVND (reference sequence). The CDR3 consists of 16 residues. The CDR3 DNA follows: TGTGCCAGTAGTATTTTGGAGGGGCCCCCAAATTCACCCCTCCACTTT. Its protein is CASSILEGPPNSPLHF.

By sample fraction, this clonotype is medium-sized (0.01 to 0.1%). The chain has TRBV6-1 and TRBJ2-2; 7 bases agree with TRBD2. Unmatched junction bases numbered 2, after V lost 2 bases and J lost 5 bases. The CDR3 spans 14 residues. Looked up from germline, CDR1 is MNHNS and CDR2 is SASEGT. The CDR3 bases are TGTGCCAGCAGTGAATCCGGGAGGACCGGGGAGCTGTTTTTT. It specifies CASSESGRTGELFF.

This clonotype was picked up many times. The J gene is TRBJ1-3, the V gene TRBV6-5; D ambiguous. Germline CDR1 is MNHEY and CDR2 is SVGAGI. This CDR3 has 19 amino acids. Deletions cut 6 bases from V and 0 bases from J, with 24 bases between. The CDR3 loop is CASSSSPRHGSYSGNTIYF. In DNA form, the CDR3 reads TGTGCCAGCAGCTCAAGCCCCAGACATGGAAGCTACTCTGGAAACACCATATATTTT.

This clonotype turned up a few times. V is TRBV20-1 and J is TRBJ2-3; D may correspond to TRBD1 or TRBD2 (5 bases each). Looked up from germline, CDR1 is DFQATT and CDR2 is SNEGSKA (reference sequence). The CDR3 contains 12 residues. The V end lost 3 bases, the J end lost 4 bases, and 8 bases lay between the germline ends. The CDR3 loop is CSASGDADTQYF. As DNA, the CDR3 is TGCAGTGCTAGCGGGGACGCAGATACGCAGTATTTT.